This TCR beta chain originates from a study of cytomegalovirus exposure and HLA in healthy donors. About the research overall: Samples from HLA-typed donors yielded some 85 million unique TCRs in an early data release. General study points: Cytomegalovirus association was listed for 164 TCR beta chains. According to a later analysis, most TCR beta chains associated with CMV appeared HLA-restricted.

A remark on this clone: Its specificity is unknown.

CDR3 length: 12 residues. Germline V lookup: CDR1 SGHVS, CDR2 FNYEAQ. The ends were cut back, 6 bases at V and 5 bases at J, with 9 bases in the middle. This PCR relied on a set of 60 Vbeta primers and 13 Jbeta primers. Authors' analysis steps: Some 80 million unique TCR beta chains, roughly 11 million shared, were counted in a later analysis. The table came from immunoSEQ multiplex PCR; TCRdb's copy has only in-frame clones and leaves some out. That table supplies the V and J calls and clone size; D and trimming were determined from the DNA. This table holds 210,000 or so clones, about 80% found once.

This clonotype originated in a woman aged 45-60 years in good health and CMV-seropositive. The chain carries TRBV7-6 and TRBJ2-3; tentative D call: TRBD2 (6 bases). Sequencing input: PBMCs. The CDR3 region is CASSRLEDTQYF. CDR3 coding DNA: TGTGCCAGCAGTCGACTAGAAGATACGCAGTATTTT.